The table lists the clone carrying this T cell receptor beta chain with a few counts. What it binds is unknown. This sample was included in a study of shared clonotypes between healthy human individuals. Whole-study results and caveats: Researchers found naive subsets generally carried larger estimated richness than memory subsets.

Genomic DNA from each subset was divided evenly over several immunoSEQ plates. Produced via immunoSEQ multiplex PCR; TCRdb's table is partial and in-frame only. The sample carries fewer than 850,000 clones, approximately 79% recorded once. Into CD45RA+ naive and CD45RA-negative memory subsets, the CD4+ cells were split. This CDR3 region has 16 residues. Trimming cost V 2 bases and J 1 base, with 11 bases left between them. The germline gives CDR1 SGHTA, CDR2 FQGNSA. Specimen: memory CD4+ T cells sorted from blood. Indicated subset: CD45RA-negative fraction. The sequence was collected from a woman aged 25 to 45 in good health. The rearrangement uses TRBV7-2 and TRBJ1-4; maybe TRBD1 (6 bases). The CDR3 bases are TGTGCCAGCAGCTTAATGGGGGGGCGAACTAATGAAAAACTGTTTTTT. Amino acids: CASSLMGGRTNEKLFF.